Each of the 8 T cell receptor beta chains below was sequenced from the same sample in a study of blood T cell repertoires in COVID-19. Sequencing was performed with immunoSEQ multiplex PCR; in TCRdb, only in-frame clones are kept and a portion is missing. The data contain some 70,000 clones, over 80% of them singletons. The material sequenced was peripheral blood. The receptors stem from a man aged 45 to 65 with COVID-19, enrolled during active disease.

The V and J genes are TRBV5-1 and TRBJ2-2; 14 bases line up with TRBD2. Germline V lookup: CDR1 SGHRS, CDR2 YFSETQ. The CDR3 is 16 amino acids. Trimming removed 3 bases from V and 6 bases from J; junction bases left unmatched: 4. The CDR3 region has the DNA TGCGCCAGCAGCTCGGTGGGACTAGCGGGAGCCGGGGAGCTGTTTTTT. It codes for CASSSVGLAGAGELFF.

The V and J genes are TRBV4-2 and TRBJ2-7, with a possible D match to TRBD2 (5 bases). Germline assignment: CDR1 LGHNA and CDR2 YNFKEQ. The CDR3 is 14 residues long. V gave up 0 bases and J gave up 3 bases, with 9 bases separating them. CDR3 sequence reads: CASSQELGNYEQYF. The CDR3 DNA sequence: TGTGCCAGCAGCCAAGAACTCGGGAACTACGAGCAGTACTTC.

The chain carries TRBV10-3 and TRBJ2-5; 7 bases map to TRBD1. Per germline, CDR1 ENHRY and CDR2 SYGVKD. Trimming cost V 6 bases and J 4 bases; bases outside gene matches: 11. The CDR3 is made up of 15 amino acids. The CDR3 region has the DNA TGTGCCATCAGCAGGGGGATAGCGTCCCTAGAGACCCAGTACTTC. As protein: CAISRGIASLETQYF.

A few counts support this clone. The genes are TRBV5-1 and TRBJ2-7; 9 bases match TRBD1. V lost 4 bases and J lost 7; bases outside the gene matches: 9. Germline V CDR1 and CDR2: SGHRS, YFSETQ. This CDR3 region has 14 residues. The CDR3 nucleotides read TGCGCCAGCAGCACCCCGGGACAGGGTCAAGAGCAGTACTTC. It translates to CASSTPGQGQEQYF. The full variable domain, with the rest looked up from reference TRBV5-1 and TRBJ2-7, is KAGVTQTPRYLIKTRGQQVTLSCSPISGHRSVSWYQQTPGQGLQFLFEYFSETQRNKGNFPGRFSGRQFSNSRSEMNVSTLELGDSALYLCASSTPGQGQEQYFGPGTRLTVT.

This clone was seen ten or more times. The rearrangement links TRBV6-5 to TRBJ1-6; no reliable D call. Trimming removed 5 bases from V and 7 bases from J, with 9 bases in between. There are 13 residues in the CDR3. Looked up from germline, CDR1 is MNHEY and CDR2 is SVGAGI. DNA of the CDR3: TGTGCCAGCAGTCCAGCGTACAATTCACCCCTCCACTTT. It translates to CASSPAYNSPLHF.

This clone was counted at least ten times. This chain uses TRBV4-1 with TRBJ2-7, with 8 bases that match TRBD1. V trimming: 6 bases; J trimming: 0 bases; junction bases outside the gene matches: 4. Germline V lookup: CDR1 MGHRA, CDR2 YSYEKL. The CDR3 contains 14 residues. DNA for the CDR3: TGCGCCAGCAGTTTTGGACAGGGCTCCTACGAGCAGTACTTC. It codes for CASSFGQGSYEQYF.

This clone has only a few counts. The rearrangement links TRBV24-1 to TRBJ2-7; 9 bases are a match to TRBD1. This CDR3 is built from 15 residues. The V segment lost 5 bases and the J segment 4 bases; nucleotides outside the gene matches: 8. Germline V gene data show CDR1 as KGHDR and CDR2 as SFDVKD. The CDR3 loop reads CATSGGQGSLYEQYF. In DNA form, the CDR3 reads TGTGCCACCAGTGGGGGACAGGGAAGTCTATACGAGCAGTACTTC.

This chain connects TRBV2 to TRBJ1-1, with D perhaps TRBD1 (5 bases). Trimming removed 8 bases at V and 1 base at J, with 14 bases between. The CDR3 has 14 residues. Germline values: CDR1 SNHLY, CDR2 FYNNEI. CDR3 nucleotides: TGTGCCAGCTATCAGGGTGACTGGAACACTGAAGCTTTCTTT. Translation gives CASYQGDWNTEAFF.